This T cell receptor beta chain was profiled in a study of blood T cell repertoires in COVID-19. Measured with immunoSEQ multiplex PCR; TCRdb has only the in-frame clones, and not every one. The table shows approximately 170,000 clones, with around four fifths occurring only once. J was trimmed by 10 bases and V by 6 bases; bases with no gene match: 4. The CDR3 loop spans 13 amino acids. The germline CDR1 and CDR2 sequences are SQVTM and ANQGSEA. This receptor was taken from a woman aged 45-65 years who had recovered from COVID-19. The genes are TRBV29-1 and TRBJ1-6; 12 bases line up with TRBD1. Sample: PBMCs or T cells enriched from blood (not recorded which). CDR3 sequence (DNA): TGCAGCGTGGGGACAGGGGGCCAGTCACCCCTCCACTTT. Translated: CSVGTGGQSPLHF.